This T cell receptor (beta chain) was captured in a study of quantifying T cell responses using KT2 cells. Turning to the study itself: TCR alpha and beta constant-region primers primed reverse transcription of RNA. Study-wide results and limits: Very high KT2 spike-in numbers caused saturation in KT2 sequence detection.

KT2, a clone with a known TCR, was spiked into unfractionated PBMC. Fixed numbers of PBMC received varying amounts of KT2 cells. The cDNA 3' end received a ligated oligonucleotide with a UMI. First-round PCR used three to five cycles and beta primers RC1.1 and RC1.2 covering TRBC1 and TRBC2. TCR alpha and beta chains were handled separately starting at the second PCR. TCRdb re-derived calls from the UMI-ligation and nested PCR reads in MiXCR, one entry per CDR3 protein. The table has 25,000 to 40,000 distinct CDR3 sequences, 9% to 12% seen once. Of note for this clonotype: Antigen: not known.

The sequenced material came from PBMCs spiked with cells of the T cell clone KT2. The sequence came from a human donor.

CDR3 in DNA: TGCGCCAGCAGCTACCGGACTAGAAGCACCGGGGAGCTGTTTTTT. This encodes CASSYRTRSTGELFF. This chain links TRBV5-1 with TRBJ2-2; TRBD2 matches 7 bases. Germline loops: CDR1 SGHRS, CDR2 YFSETQ. The CDR3 contains 15 residues. Trimming at V came to 3 bases and at J to 4 bases, leaving 6 bases not matched to a gene. Supplemented by reference TRBV5-1 and TRBJ2-2, the full variable domain reads KAGVTQTPRYLIKTRGQQVTLSCSPISGHRSVSWYQQTPGQGLQFLFEYFSETQRNKGNFPGRFSGRQFSNSRSEMNVSTLELGDSALYLCASSYRTRSTGELFFGEGSRLTVL.